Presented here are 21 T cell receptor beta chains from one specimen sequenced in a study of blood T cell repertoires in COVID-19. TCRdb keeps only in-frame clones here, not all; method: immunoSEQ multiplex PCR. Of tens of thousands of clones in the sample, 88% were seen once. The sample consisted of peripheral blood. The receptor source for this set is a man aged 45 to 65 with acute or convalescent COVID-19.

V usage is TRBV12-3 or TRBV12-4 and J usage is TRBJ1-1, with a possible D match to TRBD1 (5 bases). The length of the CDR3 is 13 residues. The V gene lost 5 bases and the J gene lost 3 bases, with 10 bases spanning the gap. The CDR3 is CASSLQDYTEAFF. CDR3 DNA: TGTGCCAGCAGTCTACAGGATTACACTGAAGCTTTCTTT.

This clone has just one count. DNA for the CDR3: TGTGCCAGCAGTGCTCCGGGACAGGGGCATCCCAGCACTGAAGCTTTCTTT. This encodes CASSAPGQGHPSTEAFF. The V gene is TRBV25-1, the J gene TRBJ1-1; 10 bases align to TRBD1. The germline CDR1 and CDR2 sequences are MGHDK and SYGVNS. There are 17 residues in the CDR3. After removal of 4 bases from V and 4 bases from J, the junction contained 12 bases not matched to a gene.

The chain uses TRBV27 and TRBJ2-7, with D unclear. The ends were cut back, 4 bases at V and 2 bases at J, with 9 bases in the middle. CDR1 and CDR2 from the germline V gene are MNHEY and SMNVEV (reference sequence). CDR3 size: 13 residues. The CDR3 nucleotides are TGTGCCAGCAGTTACCACAGCACCTACGAGCAGTACTTC. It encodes CASSYHSTYEQYF.

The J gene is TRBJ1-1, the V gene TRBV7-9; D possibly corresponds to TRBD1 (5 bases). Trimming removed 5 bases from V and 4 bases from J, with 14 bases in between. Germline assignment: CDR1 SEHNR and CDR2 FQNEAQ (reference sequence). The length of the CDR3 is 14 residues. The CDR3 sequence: CASSVHGGGTEAFF. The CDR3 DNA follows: TGTGCCAGCAGCGTCCATGGGGGGGGCACTGAAGCTTTCTTT.

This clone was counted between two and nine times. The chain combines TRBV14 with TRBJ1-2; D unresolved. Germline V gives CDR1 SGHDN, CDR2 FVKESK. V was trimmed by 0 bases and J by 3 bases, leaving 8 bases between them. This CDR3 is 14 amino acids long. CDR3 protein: CASSQDWGDYGYTF. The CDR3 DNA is TGTGCCAGCAGCCAAGACTGGGGAGACTATGGCTACACCTTC.

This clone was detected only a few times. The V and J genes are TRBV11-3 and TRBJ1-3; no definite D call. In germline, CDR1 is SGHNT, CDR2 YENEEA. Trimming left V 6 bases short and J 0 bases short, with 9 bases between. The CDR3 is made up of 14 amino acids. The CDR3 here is CASSSRASGNTIYF. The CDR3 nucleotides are TGTGCCAGCAGTAGCAGAGCCTCTGGAAACACCATATATTTT.

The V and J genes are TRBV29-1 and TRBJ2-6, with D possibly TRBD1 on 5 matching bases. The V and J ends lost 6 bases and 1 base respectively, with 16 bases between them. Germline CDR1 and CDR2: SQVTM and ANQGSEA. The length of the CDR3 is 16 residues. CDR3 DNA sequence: TGCAGCGTAGCAGCTGCAGGGCGGTCTGGGGCCAACGTCCTGACTTTC. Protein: CSVAAAGRSGANVLTF.

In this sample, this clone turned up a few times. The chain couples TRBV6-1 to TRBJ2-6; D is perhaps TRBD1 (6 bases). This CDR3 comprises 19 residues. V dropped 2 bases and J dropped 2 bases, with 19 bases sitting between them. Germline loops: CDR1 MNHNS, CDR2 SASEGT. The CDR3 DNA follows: TGTGCCAGCAGTGAAATAAGCATTCAGGGGTCAACTGGGGCCAACGTCCTGACTTTC. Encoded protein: CASSEISIQGSTGANVLTF.

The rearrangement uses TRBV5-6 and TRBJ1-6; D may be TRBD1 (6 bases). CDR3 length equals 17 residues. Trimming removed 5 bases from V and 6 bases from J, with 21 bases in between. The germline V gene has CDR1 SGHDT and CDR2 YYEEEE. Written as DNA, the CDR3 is TGTGCCAGCAGGACGAGACAGGAAATAACGGGTAATTCACCCCTCCACTTT. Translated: CASRTRQEITGNSPLHF.

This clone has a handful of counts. In DNA, the CDR3 is TGTGCCAGCAGCCGGGACTATTACAATGAGCAGTTCTTC. It codes for CASSRDYYNEQFF. The chain has TRBV12-3 or TRBV12-4 and TRBJ2-1; TRBD2 aligns across 7 bases. The CDR3 spans 13 residues. The junction had 3 bases not matched to a gene; V was cut back by 6 bases and J by 4 bases.

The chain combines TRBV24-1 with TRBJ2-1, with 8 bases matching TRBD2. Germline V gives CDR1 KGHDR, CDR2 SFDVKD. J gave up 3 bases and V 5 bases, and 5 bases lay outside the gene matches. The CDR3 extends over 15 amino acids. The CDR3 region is CATSGGSGVYNEQFF. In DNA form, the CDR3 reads TGTGCCACCAGTGGGGGTAGCGGGGTCTACAATGAGCAGTTCTTC.

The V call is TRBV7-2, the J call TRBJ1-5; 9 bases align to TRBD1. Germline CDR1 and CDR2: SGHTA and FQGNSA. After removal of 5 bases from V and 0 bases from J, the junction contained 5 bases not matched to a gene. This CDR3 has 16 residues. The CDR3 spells CASSPTGGISNQPQHF. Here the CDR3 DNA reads TGTGCCAGCAGCCCGACAGGGGGTATTAGCAATCAGCCCCAGCATTTT. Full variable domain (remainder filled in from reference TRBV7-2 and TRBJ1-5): GAGVSQSPSNKVTEKGKDVELRCDPISGHTALYWYRQSLGQGLEFLIYFQGNSAPDKSGLPSDRFSAERTGGSVSTLTIQRTQQEDSAVYLCASSPTGGISNQPQHFGDGTRLSIL.

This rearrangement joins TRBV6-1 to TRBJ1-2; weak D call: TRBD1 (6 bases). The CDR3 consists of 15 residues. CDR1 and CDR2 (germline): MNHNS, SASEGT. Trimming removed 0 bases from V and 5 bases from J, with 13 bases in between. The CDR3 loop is CASSEALGQQYGYTF. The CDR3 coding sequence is TGTGCCAGCAGTGAAGCCCTAGGACAGCAGTATGGCTACACCTTC.

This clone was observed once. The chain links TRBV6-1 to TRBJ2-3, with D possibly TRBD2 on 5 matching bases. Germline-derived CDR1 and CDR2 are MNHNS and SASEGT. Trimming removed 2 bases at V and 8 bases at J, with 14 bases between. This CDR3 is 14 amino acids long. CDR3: CASSERSGGGTQYF. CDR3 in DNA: TGTGCCAGCAGTGAACGGAGCGGTGGAGGTACGCAGTATTTT.

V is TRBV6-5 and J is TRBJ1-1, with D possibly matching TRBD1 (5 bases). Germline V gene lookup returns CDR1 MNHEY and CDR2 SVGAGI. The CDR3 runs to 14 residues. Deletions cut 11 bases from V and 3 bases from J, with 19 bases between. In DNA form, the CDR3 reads TGTGCCTCCTCCCCCCTGCGGGGGGACACTGAAGCTTTCTTT. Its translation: CASSPLRGDTEAFF.

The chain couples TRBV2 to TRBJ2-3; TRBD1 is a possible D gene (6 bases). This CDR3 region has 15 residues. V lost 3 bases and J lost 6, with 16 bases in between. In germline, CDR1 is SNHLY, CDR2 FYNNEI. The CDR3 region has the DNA TGTGCCAGCAGTGAGCGGACAGAGGCGCCCGATACGCAGTATTTT. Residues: CASSERTEAPDTQYF.

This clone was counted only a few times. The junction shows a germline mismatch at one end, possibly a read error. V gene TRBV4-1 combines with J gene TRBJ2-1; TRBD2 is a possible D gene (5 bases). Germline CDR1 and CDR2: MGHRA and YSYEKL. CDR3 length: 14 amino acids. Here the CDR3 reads CASSQESGTASPVF. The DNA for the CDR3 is TGCGCCAGCAGCCAAGAAAGCGGCACAGCTTCACCTGTCTTC.

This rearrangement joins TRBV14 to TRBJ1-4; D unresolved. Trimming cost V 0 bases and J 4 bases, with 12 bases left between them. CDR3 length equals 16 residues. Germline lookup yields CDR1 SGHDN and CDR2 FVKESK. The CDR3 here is CASSQDAATNNEKLFF. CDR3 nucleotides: TGTGCCAGCAGCCAAGACGCAGCGACGAATAATGAAAAACTGTTTTTT.

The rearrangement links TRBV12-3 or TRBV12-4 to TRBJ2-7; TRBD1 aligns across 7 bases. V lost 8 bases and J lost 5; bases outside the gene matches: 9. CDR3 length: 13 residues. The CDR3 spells CASRTGLNHEQYF. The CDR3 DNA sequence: TGTGCCAGCCGGACAGGCCTTAACCACGAGCAGTACTTC.

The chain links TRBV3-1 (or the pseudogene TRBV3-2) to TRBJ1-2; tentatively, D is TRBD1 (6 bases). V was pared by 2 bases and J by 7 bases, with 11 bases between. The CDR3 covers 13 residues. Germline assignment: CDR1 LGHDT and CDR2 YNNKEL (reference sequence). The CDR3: CASSQSNRAGYTF. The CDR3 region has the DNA TGTGCCAGCAGCCAATCAAACAGGGCTGGCTACACCTTC.

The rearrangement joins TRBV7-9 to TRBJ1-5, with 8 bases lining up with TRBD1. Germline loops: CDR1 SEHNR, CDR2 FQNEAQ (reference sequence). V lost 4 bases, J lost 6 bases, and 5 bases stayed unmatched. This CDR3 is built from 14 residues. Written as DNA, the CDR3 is TGTGCCAGCAGCTCGACAGGGGAGGGTCAGCCCCAGCATTTT. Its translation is CASSSTGEGQPQHF.